Shown below are 8 T cell receptor beta chains from a single sample sequenced in a study of regulatory T cells in long-lasting Graves disease. TCR beta libraries were built with iRepertoire HTBI primers and Arm-PCR of CDR3 regions. From the multiplex PCR reads, TCRdb called clonotypes with MiXCR, one entry per CDR3 protein. This sample yields around 510,000 distinct CDR3 sequences, of which 20% to 25% are seen a single time; approximately 7.8% belongs to the top ten. The time point was: persistent/refractory GD, antithyroid drugs over 5 years with positive TRAb. Isolated PBMC RNA provided the starting material for the TCR library. Here the sequenced sample was peripheral blood mononuclear cells (PBMCs), taken when the disease was refractory, from a patient treated with antithyroid drugs. The source of these receptors is a female donor with Graves disease.

The table lists this clonotype with many counts. The chain employs TRBV12-3 or TRBV12-4 and TRBJ2-7; TRBD1 matches at 7 bases. The CDR3 is made up of 15 amino acids. J was trimmed by 1 base and V by 5 bases; bases with no gene match: 8. The chain's CDR3 is CASSPGAGGSYEQYF. The CDR3 nucleotides are TGTGCCAGCAGTCCTGGGGCAGGGGGTTCCTACGAGCAGTACTTC.

This clonotype turned up a few times. This rearrangement joins TRBV20-1 to TRBJ2-1, with D unclear. CDR3 length equals 13 residues. Germline V CDR1 and CDR2: DFQATT, SNEGSKA (reference sequence). The V gene lost 0 bases and the J gene lost 9 bases, with 12 bases spanning the gap. In DNA, the CDR3 is TGCAGTGCTAGAGATTGGCCAACACCTGAGCAGTTCTTC. It translates to CSARDWPTPEQFF.

The DNA for the CDR3 is TGTGCCACCAGCAGTGACCGAGCGGGCCTTTTCACCGGGGAGCTGTTTTTT. This codes for CATSSDRAGLFTGELFF. The rearrangement uses TRBV15 and TRBJ2-2; tentative D call: TRBD2 (6 bases). This CDR3 spans 17 amino acids. Germline V lookup: CDR1 LNHNV, CDR2 YYDKDF (reference sequence). Trimming removed 3 bases at V and 4 bases at J, with 18 bases between.

About this clonotype itself: A much bigger clone sits one base away, suggesting this may be a read error. The genes are TRBV6-1 and TRBJ1-2; 7 nucleotides line up with TRBD1. The germline gives CDR1 MNHNS, CDR2 SASEGT. CDR3 length equals 15 residues. J gave up 7 bases and V 2 bases, and 10 bases lay outside the gene matches. The CDR3 reads CASSEYITGDCGYTF. The CDR3 DNA reads as TGTGCCAGCAGTGAATACATTACAGGGGACTGTGGCTACACCTTC.

This clonotype was detected a few times. J is TRBJ1-2 and V is TRBV7-9, with D possibly being TRBD1 (5 bases). The CDR3 length is 14 residues. Germline CDR1 SEHNR, CDR2 FQNEAQ (reference sequence). The ends were cut back, 5 bases at V and 6 bases at J, with 16 bases in the middle. CDR3 residues: CASSPPGREDGYTF. In DNA, the CDR3 is TGTGCCAGCAGCCCCCCCGGCAGGGAGGATGGCTACACCTTC.

The V and J genes are TRBV7-9 and TRBJ1-2, with D perhaps TRBD1 (6 bases). V lost 6 bases, J lost 9 bases, and 14 bases lay in between. The CDR3 covers 12 residues. CDR1 and CDR2 (germline): SEHNR, FQNEAQ (reference sequence). The CDR3 DNA is TGTGCCAGCAGACTCAACAGGGCAAGCTACACCTTC. Residues: CASRLNRASYTF.

This clonotype was found once. The chain employs TRBV5-1 and TRBJ2-5; D is unresolved. CDR3 length: 14 amino acids. The V gene lost 0 bases and the J gene lost 2 bases, with 8 bases spanning the gap. CDR1 and CDR2 from the germline V gene are SGHRS and YFSETQ. CDR3 DNA sequence: TGCGCCAGCAGCTTGGCCCTGAATCAAGAGACCCAGTACTTC. This codes for CASSLALNQETQYF.

This clonotype was counted ten times or more. The CDR3 spells CASSSRGSSGLRETQYF. CDR3 nucleotides: TGTGCCAGCTCATCGAGGGGGTCTAGCGGTCTTCGTGAGACCCAGTACTTC. The chain links TRBV28 to TRBJ2-5; D is possibly TRBD2 (7 bases). V lost 8 bases and J 5 bases, leaving 27 bases between the germline ends. The length of the CDR3 is 17 residues. Germline loops: CDR1 MDHEN, CDR2 SYDVKM.